This T cell receptor (beta chain) comes out of a study of T cells in Graves' hyperthyroidism and ophthalmopathy. Regarding the study as a whole: Appearing also in blood were most of the thyroid clonotypes expanded above 0.001.

Amplified regions were TCR beta CDR3 sequences from RNA transcripts. The primer set for the first-round RT-PCR of the TCR CDR3 was HTBI. TCRdb processed the multiplex PCR reads anew with MiXCR; each CDR3 protein has one entry. The sample holds 700,000 to 850,000 distinct CDR3 sequences, approximately 36% seen once. Graves' hyperthyroidism is called stable when ophthalmopathy does not progress within 18 months. Patients were aged 18 to 65, had disease duration under 2 months, and had newly diagnosed hyperthyroidism. Turning to this clonotype: Its antigen is not identified. A much larger clonotype is one base distant, so this may be a read error.

The CDR3 sequence is 13 residues long. CDR1 MDHEN and CDR2 SYDVKM come from the germline V gene. With 5 bases removed from V and 3 bases from J, the gap between germline ends came to 10 bases. Input material: blood. The chain links TRBV28 to TRBJ1-2, with TRBD1 as a possible D gene (5 bases). The origin of this receptor is a woman aged 40 to 50 with Graves' hyperthyroidism. The CDR3 is CASSPGTHYGYTF. The CDR3, as DNA: TGTGCCAGCAGTCCCGGGACCCACTATGGCTACACCTTC.